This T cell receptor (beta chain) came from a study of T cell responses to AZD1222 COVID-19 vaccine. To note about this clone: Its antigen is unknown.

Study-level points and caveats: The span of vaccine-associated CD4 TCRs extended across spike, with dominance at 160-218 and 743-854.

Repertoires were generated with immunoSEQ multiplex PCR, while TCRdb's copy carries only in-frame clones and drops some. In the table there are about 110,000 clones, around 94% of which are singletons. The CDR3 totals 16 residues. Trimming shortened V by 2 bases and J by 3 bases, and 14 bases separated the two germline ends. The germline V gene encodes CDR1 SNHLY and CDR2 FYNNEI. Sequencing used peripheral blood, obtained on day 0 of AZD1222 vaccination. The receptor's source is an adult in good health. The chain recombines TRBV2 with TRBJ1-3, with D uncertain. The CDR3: CASSERRRAGGNTIYF. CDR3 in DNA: TGTGCCAGCAGTGAACGTCGGCGAGCGGGTGGAAACACCATATATTTT.